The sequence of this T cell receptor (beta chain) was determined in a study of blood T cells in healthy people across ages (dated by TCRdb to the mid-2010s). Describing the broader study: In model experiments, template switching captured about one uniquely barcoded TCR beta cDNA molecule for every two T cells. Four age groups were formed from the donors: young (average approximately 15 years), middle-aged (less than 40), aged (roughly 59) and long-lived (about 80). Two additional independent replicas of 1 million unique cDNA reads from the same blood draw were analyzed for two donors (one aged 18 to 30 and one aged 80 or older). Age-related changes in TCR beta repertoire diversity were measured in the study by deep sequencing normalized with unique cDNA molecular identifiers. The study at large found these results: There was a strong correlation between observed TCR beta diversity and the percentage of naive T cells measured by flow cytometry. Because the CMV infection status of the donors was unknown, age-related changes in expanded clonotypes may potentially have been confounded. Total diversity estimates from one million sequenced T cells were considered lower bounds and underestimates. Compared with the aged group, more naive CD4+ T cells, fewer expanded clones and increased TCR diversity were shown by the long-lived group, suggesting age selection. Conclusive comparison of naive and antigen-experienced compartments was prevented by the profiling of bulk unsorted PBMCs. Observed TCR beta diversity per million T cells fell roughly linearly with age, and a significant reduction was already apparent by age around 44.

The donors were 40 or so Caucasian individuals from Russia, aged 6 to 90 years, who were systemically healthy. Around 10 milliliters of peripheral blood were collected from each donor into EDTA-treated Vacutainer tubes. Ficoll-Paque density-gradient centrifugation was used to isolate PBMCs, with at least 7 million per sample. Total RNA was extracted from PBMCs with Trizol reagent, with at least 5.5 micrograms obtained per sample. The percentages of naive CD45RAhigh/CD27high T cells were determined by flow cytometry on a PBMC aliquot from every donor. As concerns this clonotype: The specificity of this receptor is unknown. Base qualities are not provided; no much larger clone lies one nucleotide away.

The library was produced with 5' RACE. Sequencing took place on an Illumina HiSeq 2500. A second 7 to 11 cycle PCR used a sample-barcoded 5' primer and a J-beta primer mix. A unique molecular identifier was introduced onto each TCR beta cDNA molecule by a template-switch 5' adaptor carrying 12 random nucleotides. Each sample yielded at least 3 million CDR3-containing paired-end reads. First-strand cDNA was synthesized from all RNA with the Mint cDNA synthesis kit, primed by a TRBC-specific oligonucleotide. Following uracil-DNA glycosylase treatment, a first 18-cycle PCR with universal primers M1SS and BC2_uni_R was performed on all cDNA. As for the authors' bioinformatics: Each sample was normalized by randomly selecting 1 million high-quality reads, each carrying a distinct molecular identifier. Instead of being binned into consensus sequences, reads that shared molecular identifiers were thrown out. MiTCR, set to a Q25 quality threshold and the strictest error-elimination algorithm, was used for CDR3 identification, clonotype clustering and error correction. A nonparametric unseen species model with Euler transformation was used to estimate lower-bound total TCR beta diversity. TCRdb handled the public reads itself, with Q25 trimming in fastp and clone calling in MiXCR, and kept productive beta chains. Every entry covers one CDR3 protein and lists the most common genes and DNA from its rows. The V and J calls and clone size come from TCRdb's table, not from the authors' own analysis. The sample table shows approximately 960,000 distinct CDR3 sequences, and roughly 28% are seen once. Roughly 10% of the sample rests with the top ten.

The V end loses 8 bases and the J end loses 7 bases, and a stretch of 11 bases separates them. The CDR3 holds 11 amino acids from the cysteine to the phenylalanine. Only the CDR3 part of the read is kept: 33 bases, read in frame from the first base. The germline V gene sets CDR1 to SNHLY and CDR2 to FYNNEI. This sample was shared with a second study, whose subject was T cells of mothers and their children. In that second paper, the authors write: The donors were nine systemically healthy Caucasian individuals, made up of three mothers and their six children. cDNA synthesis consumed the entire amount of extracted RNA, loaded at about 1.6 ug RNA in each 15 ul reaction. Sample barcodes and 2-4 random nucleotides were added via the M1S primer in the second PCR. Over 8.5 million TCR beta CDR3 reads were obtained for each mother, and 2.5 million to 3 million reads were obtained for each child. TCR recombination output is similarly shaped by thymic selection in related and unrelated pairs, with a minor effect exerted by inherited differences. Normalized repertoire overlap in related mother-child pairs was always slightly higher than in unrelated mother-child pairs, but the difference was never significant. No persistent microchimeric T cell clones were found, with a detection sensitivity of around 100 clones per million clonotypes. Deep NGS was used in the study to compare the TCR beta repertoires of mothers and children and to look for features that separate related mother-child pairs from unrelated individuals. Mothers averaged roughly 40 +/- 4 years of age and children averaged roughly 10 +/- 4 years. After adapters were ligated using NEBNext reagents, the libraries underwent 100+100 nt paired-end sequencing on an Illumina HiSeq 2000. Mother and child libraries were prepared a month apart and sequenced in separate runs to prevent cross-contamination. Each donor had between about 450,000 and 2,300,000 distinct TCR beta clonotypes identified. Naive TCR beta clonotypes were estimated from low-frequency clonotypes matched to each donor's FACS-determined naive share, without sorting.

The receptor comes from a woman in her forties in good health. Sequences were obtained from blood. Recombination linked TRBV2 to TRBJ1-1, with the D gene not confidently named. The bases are TGTGCCAGCGGGAGATGGGGTGAAGCTTTCTTT. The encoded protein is CASGRWGEAFF.